This passage covers 15 T cell receptor beta chains from one sample sequenced in a study of T-cell reconstitution after alpha-beta-depleted transplantation in children. Unique molecular identifiers were used to barcode this TCRbeta library. Using its own MiXCR run on the PCR reads, TCRdb lists one record per CDR3 protein. Found here are approximately 400,000 distinct CDR3 sequences, roughly 17% of them singletons; the top ten hold under 30%. Sequencing used PBMCs, mostly from graft donor cells, obtained 360 days after TCRalphabeta/CD19-depleted stem cell transplant. The receptor set was obtained from a boy less than two years old who had a stem cell transplant for Wiskott-Aldrich syndrome, so the T cells may come from the graft donor.

This clonotype was seen a few times. The V and J genes are TRBV5-1 and TRBJ2-5, with 8 bases aligning to TRBD1. Germline values: CDR1 SGHRS, CDR2 YFSETQ. The CDR3 consists of 15 residues. Trimming removed 4 bases from V and 2 bases from J; junction bases left unmatched: 7. The CDR3 here is CASSRTGISQETQYF. As DNA, the CDR3 is TGCGCCAGCAGCCGGACAGGGATCTCGCAAGAGACCCAGTACTTC.

The V call is TRBV12-3 or TRBV12-4, the J call TRBJ2-1, with TRBD2 identical over 8 bases. Trimming cost V 5 bases and J 0 bases; bases outside gene matches: 6. The CDR3 has 16 amino acids. The CDR3 coding sequence is TGTGCCAGCAGTAGTAGCGGGGTGGGCTCCTACAATGAGCAGTTCTTC. Translation gives CASSSSGVGSYNEQFF.

The sample holds a few counts of this clonotype. The V call is TRBV7-9, the J call TRBJ2-7; a weak D match, TRBD1 (6 bases). The CDR3 length is 13 residues. The ends were cut back, 1 base at V and 12 bases at J, with 16 bases in the middle. Germline V CDR1 and CDR2: SEHNR, FQNEAQ (reference sequence). The CDR3 reads CASSLVDRSIMYF. The DNA for the CDR3 is TGTGCCAGCAGCTTAGTGGACAGATCCATTATGTACTTC.

This clonotype was counted between two and nine times. The rearrangement uses TRBV27 and TRBJ2-5, with TRBD1 matching 7 bases. The CDR3 is 15 residues long. With V trimmed by 5 bases and J by 3 bases, 9 bases remained unmatched. CDR1 is MNHEY and CDR2 is SMNVEV in the germline V gene (reference sequence). CDR3 in amino acids: CASSPKGAGKETQYF. The CDR3 bases are TGTGCCAGCAGTCCAAAGGGGGCCGGGAAAGAGACCCAGTACTTC.

The chain joins TRBV9 to TRBJ2-1; D is unresolved. Looked up from germline, CDR1 is SGDLS and CDR2 is YYNGEE. The germline V and J ends were trimmed by 4 bases and 9 bases, with 14 bases remaining between them. There are 13 residues in the CDR3. The CDR3 DNA follows: TGTGCCAGCAGCCCCCAGACGGAGTCTGAGCAGTTCTTC. Its translation: CASSPQTESEQFF.

Comments on this clonotype: Sequence at one end of the junction differs from germline and may be a read error. The J gene is TRBJ2-3, the V gene TRBV6-6; D is ambiguous. The CDR3 totals 11 residues. Germline CDR1 MNHNY, CDR2 SVGAGI (reference sequence). Here the CDR3 DNA reads TGTGCCTGCAGTTACTTCGATACGCAGTATTTT. It encodes CACSYFDTQYF.

This sequence joins TRBV12-3 or TRBV12-4 and TRBJ2-7, with a tentative D call TRBD2 (6 bases). Trimming cost V 3 bases and J 2 bases, with 14 bases left between them. CDR3 length equals 15 residues. The CDR3 reads CASSFRDFRAYEQYF. The CDR3 nucleotides read TGTGCCAGCAGTTTCCGGGACTTTCGGGCCTACGAGCAGTACTTC.

The rearrangement links TRBV6-5 to TRBJ1-1; D call uncertain. V lost 2 bases, J lost 1 base, and 8 bases lay in between. CDR1 and CDR2 from the germline V gene are MNHEY and SVGAGI. The length of the CDR3 is 14 residues. CDR3 nucleotides: TGTGCCAGCAGTTACGGGCGGAAGAACACTGAAGCTTTCTTT. This translates into CASSYGRKNTEAFF.

This clonotype was detected ten times or more. The chain is built from TRBV5-6 and TRBJ2-3; no firm D call. CDR3 length: 15 amino acids. CDR1 and CDR2 (germline): SGHDT, YYEEEE. The V and J ends lost 2 bases and 0 bases respectively, with 10 bases between them. The CDR3 loop is CASSLQALSTDTQYF. The DNA for the CDR3 is TGTGCCAGCAGCTTACAAGCCCTTAGCACAGATACGCAGTATTTT.

This clonotype was counted a few times. V and J are TRBV7-2 and TRBJ1-5; no definite D call. This CDR3 has 14 amino acids. The germline V gene encodes CDR1 SGHTA and CDR2 FQGNSA. Deletions cut 5 bases from V and 0 bases from J, with 8 bases between. This chain's CDR3 is CASSQRDSNQPQHF. The CDR3 DNA reads as TGTGCCAGCAGCCAAAGGGATAGCAATCAGCCCCAGCATTTT.

The chain combines TRBV9 with TRBJ2-5; TRBD2 matches 13 bases. With V trimmed by 3 bases and J by 4 bases, 12 bases remained unmatched. The CDR3 has 18 residues. Germline V gene sequence: CDR1 SGDLS, CDR2 YYNGEE. In nucleotides, the CDR3 is TGTGCCAGCAGCGCGGCCCCACTAGCGGGAGGGCGTGGAGAGACCCAGTACTTC. Translation gives CASSAAPLAGGRGETQYF.

The chain is built from TRBV28 and TRBJ2-3, with 10 positions matching TRBD1. This CDR3 has 15 residues. Germline trimming cut 5 bases from V and 4 bases from J; bases unmatched to any gene: 6. Germline values: CDR1 MDHEN, CDR2 SYDVKM. In DNA form, the CDR3 reads TGTGCCAGCAGTCAGGGACAGGGGCTCTCAGATACGCAGTATTTT. As protein: CASSQGQGLSDTQYF.

This chain uses TRBV20-1 with TRBJ2-1, with 15 bases identical to TRBD2. The V gene's germline CDR1 is DFQATT and CDR2 SNEGSKA (reference sequence). The CDR3 runs 17 residues. J lost 4 bases, V lost 2 bases, and 6 bases had no gene match. The CDR3 loop reads CSARRTSGGALYNEQFF. In nucleotides, the CDR3 is TGCAGTGCTAGACGGACTAGCGGGGGGGCCTTGTACAATGAGCAGTTCTTC.

This chain links TRBV12-3 or TRBV12-4 with TRBJ2-2; no reliable D call. This CDR3 spans 14 amino acids. Trimming removed 2 bases from V and 1 base from J, with 5 bases in between. CDR3 in DNA: TGTGCCAGCAGTTTAAAAGGGAACACCGGGGAGCTGTTTTTT. This codes for CASSLKGNTGELFF.

The chain combines TRBV6-5 with TRBJ2-7; D call uncertain. This CDR3 spans 14 amino acids. Germline assignment: CDR1 MNHEY and CDR2 SVGAGI. Deletions cut 0 bases from V and 3 bases from J, with 9 bases between. The CDR3 reads CASSYSSVFYEQYF. CDR3 coding DNA: TGTGCCAGCAGTTACTCGTCTGTGTTCTACGAGCAGTACTTC.